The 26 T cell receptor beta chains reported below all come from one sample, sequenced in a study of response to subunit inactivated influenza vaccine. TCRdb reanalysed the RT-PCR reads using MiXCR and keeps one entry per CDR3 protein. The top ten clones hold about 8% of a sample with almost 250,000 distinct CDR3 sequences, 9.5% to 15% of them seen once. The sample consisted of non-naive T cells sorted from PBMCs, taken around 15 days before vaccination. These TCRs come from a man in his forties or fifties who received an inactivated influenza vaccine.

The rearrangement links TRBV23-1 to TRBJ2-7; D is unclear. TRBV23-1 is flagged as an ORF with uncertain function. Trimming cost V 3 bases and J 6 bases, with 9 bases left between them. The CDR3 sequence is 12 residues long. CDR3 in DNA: TGCGCCAGCAGTCATCGGCGGCGCGAGCAGTACTTC. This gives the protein CASSHRRREQYF.

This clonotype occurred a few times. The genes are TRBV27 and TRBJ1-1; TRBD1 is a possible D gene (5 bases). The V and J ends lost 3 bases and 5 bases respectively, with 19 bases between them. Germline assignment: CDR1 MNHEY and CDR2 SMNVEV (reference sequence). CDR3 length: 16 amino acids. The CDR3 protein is CASSFVRGRGRTEAFF. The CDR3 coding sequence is TGTGCCAGCAGTTTTGTGCGGGGCCGCGGTAGAACTGAAGCTTTCTTT.

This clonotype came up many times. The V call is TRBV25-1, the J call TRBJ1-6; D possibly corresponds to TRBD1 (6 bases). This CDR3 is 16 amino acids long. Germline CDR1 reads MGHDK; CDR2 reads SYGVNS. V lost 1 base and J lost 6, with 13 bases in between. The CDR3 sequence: CASSEFRSGVNSPLHF. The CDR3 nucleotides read TGTGCCAGCAGTGAATTTAGGTCAGGGGTTAATTCACCCCTCCACTTT.

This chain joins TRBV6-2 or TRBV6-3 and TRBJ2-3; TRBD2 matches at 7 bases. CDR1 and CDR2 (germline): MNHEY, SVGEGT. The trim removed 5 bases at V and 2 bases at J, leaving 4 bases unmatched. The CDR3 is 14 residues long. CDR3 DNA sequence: TGTGCCAGCAGTCCCGGGACTATCACAGATACGCAGTATTTT. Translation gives CASSPGTITDTQYF.

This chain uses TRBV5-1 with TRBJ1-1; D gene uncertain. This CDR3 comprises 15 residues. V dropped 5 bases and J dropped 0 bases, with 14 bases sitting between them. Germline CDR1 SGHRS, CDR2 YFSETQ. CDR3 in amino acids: CASRVEVLMNTEAFF. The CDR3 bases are TGCGCCAGCAGGGTGGAGGTATTGATGAACACTGAAGCTTTCTTT.

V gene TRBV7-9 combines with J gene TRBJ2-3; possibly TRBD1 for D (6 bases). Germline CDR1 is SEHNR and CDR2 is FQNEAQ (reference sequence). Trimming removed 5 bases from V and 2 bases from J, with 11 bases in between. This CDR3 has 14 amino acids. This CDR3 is CASSPGTNTDTQYF. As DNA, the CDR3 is TGTGCCAGCAGCCCCGGGACAAACACAGATACGCAGTATTTT.

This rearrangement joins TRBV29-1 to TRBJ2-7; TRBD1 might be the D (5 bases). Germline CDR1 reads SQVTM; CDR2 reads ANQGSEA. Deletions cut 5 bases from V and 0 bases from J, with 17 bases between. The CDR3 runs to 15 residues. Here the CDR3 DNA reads TGCAGCGTTTTACTCCCTCACAGGAGCTCCTACGAGCAGTACTTC. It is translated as CSVLLPHRSSYEQYF.

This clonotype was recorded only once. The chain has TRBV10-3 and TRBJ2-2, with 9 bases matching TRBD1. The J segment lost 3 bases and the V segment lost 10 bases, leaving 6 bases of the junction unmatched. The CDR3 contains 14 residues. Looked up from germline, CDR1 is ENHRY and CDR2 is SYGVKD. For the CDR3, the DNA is TGTGCCACCCAGACAGGGGGGGACACCGGGGAGCTGTTTTTT. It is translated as CATQTGGDTGELFF.

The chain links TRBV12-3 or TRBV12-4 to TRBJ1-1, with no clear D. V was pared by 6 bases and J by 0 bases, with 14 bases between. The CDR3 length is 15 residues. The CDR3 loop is CASRMIRTMNTEAFF. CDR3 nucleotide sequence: TGTGCCAGCAGAATGATAAGGACGATGAACACTGAAGCTTTCTTT.

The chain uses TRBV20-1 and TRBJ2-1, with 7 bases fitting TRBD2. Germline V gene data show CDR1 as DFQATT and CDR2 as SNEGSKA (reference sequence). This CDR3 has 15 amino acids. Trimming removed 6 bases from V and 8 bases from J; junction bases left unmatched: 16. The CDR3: CSAVAGTTPSDEQFF. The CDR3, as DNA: TGCAGTGCAGTTGCCGGGACTACCCCGAGTGATGAGCAGTTCTTC.

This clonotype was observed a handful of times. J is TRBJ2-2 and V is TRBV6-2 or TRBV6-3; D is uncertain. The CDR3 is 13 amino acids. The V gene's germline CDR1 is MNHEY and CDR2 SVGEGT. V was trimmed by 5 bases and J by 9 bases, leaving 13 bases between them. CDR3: CASSPYRSRELFF. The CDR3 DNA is TGTGCCAGCAGTCCCTATAGAAGCCGGGAGCTGTTTTTT.

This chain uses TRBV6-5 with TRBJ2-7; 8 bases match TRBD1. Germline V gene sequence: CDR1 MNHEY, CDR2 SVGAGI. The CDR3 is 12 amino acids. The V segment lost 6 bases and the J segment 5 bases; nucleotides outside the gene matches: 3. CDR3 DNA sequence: TGTGCCAGCAGCTGGACAGGGAACGAGCAGTACTTC. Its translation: CASSWTGNEQYF.

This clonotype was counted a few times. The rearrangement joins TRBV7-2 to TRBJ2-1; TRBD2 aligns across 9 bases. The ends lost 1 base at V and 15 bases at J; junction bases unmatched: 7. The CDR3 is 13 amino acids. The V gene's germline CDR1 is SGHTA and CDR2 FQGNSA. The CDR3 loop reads CASSLDMAGGLFF. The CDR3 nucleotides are TGTGCCAGCAGCTTAGATATGGCGGGAGGGTTGTTCTTC.

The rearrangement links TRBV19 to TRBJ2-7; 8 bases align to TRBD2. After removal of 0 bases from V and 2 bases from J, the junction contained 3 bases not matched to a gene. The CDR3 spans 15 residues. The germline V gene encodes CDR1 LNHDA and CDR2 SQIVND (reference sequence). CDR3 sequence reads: CASSIDNGGAYEQYF. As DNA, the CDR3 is TGTGCCAGTAGTATAGATAACGGGGGGGCCTACGAGCAGTACTTC.

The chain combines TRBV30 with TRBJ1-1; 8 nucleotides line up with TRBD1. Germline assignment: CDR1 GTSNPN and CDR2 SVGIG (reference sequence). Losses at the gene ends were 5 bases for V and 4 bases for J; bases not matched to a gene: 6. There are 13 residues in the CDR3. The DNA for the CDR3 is TGTGCCTGGGACAGGGGATATGGCACTGAAGCTTTCTTT. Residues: CAWDRGYGTEAFF.

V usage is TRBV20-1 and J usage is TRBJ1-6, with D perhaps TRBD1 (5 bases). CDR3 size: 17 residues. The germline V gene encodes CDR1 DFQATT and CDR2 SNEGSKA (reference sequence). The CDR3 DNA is TGCTGCGCTAGAGAACTCGGCGCACGGGGGTCAGCATTAACCCTCCACTTT. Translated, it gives CCARELGARGSALTLHF.

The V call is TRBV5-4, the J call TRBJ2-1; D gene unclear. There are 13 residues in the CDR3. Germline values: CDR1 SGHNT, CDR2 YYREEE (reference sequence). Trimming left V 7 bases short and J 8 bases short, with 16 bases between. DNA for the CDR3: TGTGCCAGCTCCCAAGTAGGTGTCTATGAGCAGTTCTTC. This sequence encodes CASSQVGVYEQFF.

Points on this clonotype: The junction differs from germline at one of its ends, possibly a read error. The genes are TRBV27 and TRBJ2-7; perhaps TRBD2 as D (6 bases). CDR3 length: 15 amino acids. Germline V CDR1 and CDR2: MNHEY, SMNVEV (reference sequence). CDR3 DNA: TGTGCCAGCAGTTTATATCCGGGAGCCCACTACGAGCTGTACTTC. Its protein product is CASSLYPGAHYELYF.

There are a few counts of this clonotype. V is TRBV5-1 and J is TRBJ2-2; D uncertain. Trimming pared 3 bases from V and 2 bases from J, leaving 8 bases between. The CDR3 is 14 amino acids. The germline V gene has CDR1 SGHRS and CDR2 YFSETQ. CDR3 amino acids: CASSWALNTGELFF. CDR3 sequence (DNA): TGCGCCAGCAGCTGGGCCTTAAACACCGGGGAGCTGTTTTTT.

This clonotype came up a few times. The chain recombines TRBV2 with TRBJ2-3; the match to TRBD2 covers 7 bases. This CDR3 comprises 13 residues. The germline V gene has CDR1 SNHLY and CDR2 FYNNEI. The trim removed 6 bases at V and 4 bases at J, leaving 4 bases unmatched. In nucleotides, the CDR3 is TGTGCCAGCAGAGATGGGGGGGCAGATACGCAGTATTTT. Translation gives CASRDGGADTQYF.

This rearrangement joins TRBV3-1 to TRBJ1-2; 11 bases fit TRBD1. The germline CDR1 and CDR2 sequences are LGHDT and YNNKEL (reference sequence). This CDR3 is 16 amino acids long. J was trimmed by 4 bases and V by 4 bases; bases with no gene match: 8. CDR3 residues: CASSRGSGTGGYGYTF. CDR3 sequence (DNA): TGTGCCAGCAGCCGGGGATCCGGGACAGGGGGCTATGGCTACACCTTC.

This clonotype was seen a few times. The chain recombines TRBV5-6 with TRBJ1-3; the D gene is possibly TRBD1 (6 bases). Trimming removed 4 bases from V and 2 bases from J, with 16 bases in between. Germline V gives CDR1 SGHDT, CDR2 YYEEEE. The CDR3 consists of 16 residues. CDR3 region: CASSQPGTQTGNTIYF. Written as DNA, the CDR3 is TGTGCCAGCAGCCAACCCGGGACACAAACTGGAAACACCATATATTTT.

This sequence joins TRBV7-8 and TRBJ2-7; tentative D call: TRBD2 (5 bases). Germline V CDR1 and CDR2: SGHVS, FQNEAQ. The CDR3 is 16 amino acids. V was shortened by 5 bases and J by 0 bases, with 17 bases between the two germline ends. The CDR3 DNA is TGTGCCAGCAGCCTATATAGCGCACTCTCCTCCTACGAGCAGTACTTC. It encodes CASSLYSALSSYEQYF.

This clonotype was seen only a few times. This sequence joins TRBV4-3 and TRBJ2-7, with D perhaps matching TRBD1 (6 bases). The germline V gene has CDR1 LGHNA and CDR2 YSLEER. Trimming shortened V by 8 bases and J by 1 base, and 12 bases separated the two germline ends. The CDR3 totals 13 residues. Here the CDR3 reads CASARDTSYEQYF. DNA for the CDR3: TGCGCCAGCGCCCGGGACACATCCTACGAGCAGTACTTC.

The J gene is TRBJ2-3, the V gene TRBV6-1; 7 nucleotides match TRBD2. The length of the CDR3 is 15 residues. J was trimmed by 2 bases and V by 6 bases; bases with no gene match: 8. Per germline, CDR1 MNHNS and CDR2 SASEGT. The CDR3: CASRPERGVTDTQYF. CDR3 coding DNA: TGTGCCAGCAGGCCCGAGCGGGGAGTCACAGATACGCAGTATTTT.

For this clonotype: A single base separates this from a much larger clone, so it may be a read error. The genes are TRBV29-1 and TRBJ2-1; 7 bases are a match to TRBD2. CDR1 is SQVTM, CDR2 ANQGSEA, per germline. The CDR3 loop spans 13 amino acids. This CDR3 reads CSVAAGWENDQFF. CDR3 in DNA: TGCAGCGTTGCAGCGGGATGGGAGAATGATCAGTTCTTC.